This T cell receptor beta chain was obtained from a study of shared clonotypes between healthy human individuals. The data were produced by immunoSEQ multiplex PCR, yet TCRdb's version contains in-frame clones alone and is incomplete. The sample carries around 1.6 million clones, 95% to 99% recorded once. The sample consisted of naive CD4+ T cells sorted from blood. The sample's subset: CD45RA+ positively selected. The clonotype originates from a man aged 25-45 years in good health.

CDR3 loop: CASSFSAERYNEQFF. Here the CDR3 DNA reads TGTGCCAGCAGCTTCTCGGCAGAACGCTACAATGAGCAGTTCTTC. The V and J genes are TRBV11-2 and TRBJ2-1; D unclear. Per germline, CDR1 SGHAT and CDR2 FQNNGV. V was trimmed by 3 bases and J by 3 bases, leaving 12 bases between them. The CDR3 extends over 15 amino acids. The full variable domain, rest sourced from reference TRBV11-2 and TRBJ2-1, is EAGVAQSPRYKIIEKRQSVAFWCNPISGHATLYWYQQILGQGPKLLIQFQNNGVVDDSQLPKDRFSAERLKGVDSTLKIQPAKLEDSAVYLCASSFSAERYNEQFFGPGTRLTVL.